One and the same sample provided the 3 T cell receptor beta chains below, sequenced in a study of blood T cell repertoires in COVID-19. Sequencing was performed with immunoSEQ multiplex PCR; in TCRdb, only in-frame clones are kept and a portion is missing. This sample has around 200,000 clones; roughly nine tenths occur once, and the top ten carry less than 1.5%. Sequenced material: peripheral blood. The receptors were gathered from a man aged 30-40 years with acute or convalescent COVID-19.

The rearrangement uses TRBV9 and TRBJ2-5; TRBD2 is a possible D gene (6 bases). Trimming stripped 3 bases from V and 4 bases from J, with 19 bases between. CDR1 SGDLS and CDR2 YYNGEE come from the germline V gene. The CDR3 runs to 16 residues. The CDR3 bases are TGTGCCAGCAGCGCCTCACCAAATATCGGGGGAGAGACCCAGTACTTC. Its translation is CASSASPNIGGETQYF. The full variable domain, with the rest looked up from reference TRBV9 and TRBJ2-5, is DSGVTQTPKHLITATGQRVTLRCSPRSGDLSVYWYQQSLDQGLQFLIQYYNGEERAKGNILERFSAQQFPDLHSELNLSSLELGDSALYFCASSASPNIGGETQYFGPGTRLLVL.

The chain uses TRBV27 and TRBJ1-4; TRBD1 is a possible D gene (5 bases). Trimming took off 2 bases at V and 7 bases at J, with 29 bases between the two ends. The CDR3 spans 20 residues. Looked up from germline, CDR1 is MNHEY and CDR2 is SMNVEV (reference sequence). CDR3 DNA: TGTGCCAGCAGTTTAAGGCTTAGAAGGGGACTTACCTTCCTCGGTGAAAAACTGTTTTTT. Its protein is CASSLRLRRGLTFLGEKLFF. Looking up the rest from reference TRBV27 and TRBJ1-4 gives the full variable domain: EAQVTQNPRYLITVTGKKLTVTCSQNMNHEYMSWYRQDPGLGLRQIYYSMNVEVTDKGDVPEGYKVSRKEKRNFPLILESPSPNQTSLYFCASSLRLRRGLTFLGEKLFFGSGTQLSVL.

The rearrangement uses TRBV23-1 and TRBJ1-4; D gene uncertain. TRBV23-1 is sorted into the ORF group, with uncertain function. V was pared by 4 bases and J by 4 bases, with 16 bases between. This CDR3 spans 16 amino acids. CDR3 region: CASSRGEGRDNEKLFF. CDR3 DNA sequence: TGCGCCAGCAGTCGCGGGGAAGGGAGGGATAATGAAAAACTGTTTTTT.